This T cell receptor (beta chain) is from a study of cytomegalovirus exposure and HLA in healthy donors. Study results and caveats: According to a subsequent analysis, TCR clusters from the first cohort were inclined to appear together in the roughly 110 validation repertoires.

The donors were part of the validation cohort of 95 to 150 subjects. That cohort was separate from the first cohort, which comprised under 700 subjects. The table came from immunoSEQ multiplex PCR; TCRdb's copy has only in-frame clones and leaves some out. The top ten hold approximately 8.7% of the sample, which has over 110,000 clones, around nine tenths seen once. This CDR3 contains 13 residues. From germline, CDR1 is ENHRY and CDR2 SYGVKD. The germline V and J ends were trimmed by 5 bases and 2 bases, with 9 bases remaining between them. In its sample, this clone was seen once. The antigen is undetermined.

The rearrangement links TRBV10-3 to TRBJ1-1, with D possibly being TRBD1 (5 bases). The TCR was taken from a man aged 18 to 35 in good health and CMV-seropositive. Sequencing was done on a sample of PBMCs. This chain's CDR3 is CAISKGSNTEAFF. As DNA, the CDR3 is TGTGCCATCAGTAAGGGGTCCAACACTGAAGCTTTCTTT.